The 30 T cell receptor beta chains reported below all come from one sample, sequenced in a study of early T cells in non-severe SARS-CoV-2 infection. TCRdb re-called the 5' RACE reads with MiXCR, one entry per CDR3 protein. The sample includes roughly 48,000 distinct CDR3 sequences, roughly 5.3% of them seen just once. The sample taken for sequencing was whole blood. The receptors shown here come from an adult who was a healthcare worker with PCR-confirmed SARS-CoV-2 infection or an uninfected control (not recorded which).

The chain couples TRBV29-1 to TRBJ2-5; 15 positions match TRBD2. CDR3 length: 14 residues. Germline V gene lookup returns CDR1 SQVTM and CDR2 ANQGSEA. Trimming removed 7 bases from V and 4 bases from J; junction bases left unmatched: 4. CDR3 in amino acids: CSGTGLAGGETQYF. DNA for the CDR3: TGCAGCGGGACGGGACTAGCGGGAGGAGAGACCCAGTACTTC.

This clonotype was found many times. The chain carries TRBV10-3 and TRBJ2-4; D could derive from TRBD1 or TRBD2 (5 bases each). This CDR3 has 13 residues. The V gene's germline CDR1 is ENHRY and CDR2 SYGVKD. V lost 6 bases and J 8 bases, leaving 14 bases between the germline ends. The CDR3: CAISQLGADIQYF. CDR3 coding DNA: TGTGCCATCAGCCAGCTCGGGGCGGACATTCAGTACTTC.

The table lists this clonotype with many counts. This chain uses TRBV4-2 with TRBJ2-7; D is possibly TRBD2 (5 bases). V lost 0 bases and J 7 bases, leaving 10 bases between the germline ends. The length of the CDR3 is 13 residues. Per germline, CDR1 LGHNA and CDR2 YNFKEQ. CDR3 sequence: CASSQERRGEQYF. The CDR3 nucleotides are TGTGCCAGCAGCCAAGAAAGACGAGGGGAGCAGTACTTC.

At least ten counts were recorded for this clonotype. V and J are TRBV5-6 and TRBJ2-7; TRBD2 agrees at 10 bases. Germline lookup yields CDR1 SGHDT and CDR2 YYEEEE. V gave up 5 bases and J gave up 7 bases; unmatched junction bases: 9. The CDR3 consists of 14 residues. As DNA, the CDR3 is TGTGCCAGCAGTAGAGCGGGAGGGCCGAGGGAGCAGTACTTC. This encodes CASSRAGGPREQYF.

This clonotype was detected once. The chain recombines TRBV6-5 with TRBJ2-2, with D perhaps matching TRBD1 (5 bases). CDR1 MNHEY and CDR2 SVGAGI come from the germline V gene. The ends were cut back, 7 bases at V and 6 bases at J, with 27 bases in the middle. The CDR3 has 18 amino acids. CDR3 region: CASTPLRPPGYRAGELFF. CDR3 DNA sequence: TGTGCCAGCACCCCCCTACGTCCTCCAGGGTACCGGGCCGGGGAGCTGTTTTTT.

This sequence joins TRBV6-2 or TRBV6-3 and TRBJ1-2; D not resolved. CDR3 length: 11 amino acids. Germline V gene lookup returns CDR1 MNHEY and CDR2 SVGEGT. V lost 11 bases and J lost 8, with 15 bases in between. The DNA for the CDR3 is TGTGCCTCTCATCGGGGTTTCGGCTACACCTTC. It codes for CASHRGFGYTF.

This clonotype was counted many times. V usage is TRBV12-5 and J usage is TRBJ1-3; no clear D gene. The V gene lost 5 bases and the J gene lost 8 bases, with 19 bases spanning the gap. Germline V gene sequence: CDR1 LGHNT, CDR2 FRNRAP. This CDR3 has 15 amino acids. The DNA of the CDR3 is TGTGCTAGTGGTCTCGGACGGAGTGGAGTGTACACCATATATTTT. This sequence encodes CASGLGRSGVYTIYF. Looking up the rest from reference TRBV12-5 and TRBJ1-3 gives the full variable domain: DARVTQTPRHKVTEMGQEVTMRCQPILGHNTVFWYRQTMMQGLELLAYFRNRAPLDDSGMPKDRFSAEMPDATLATLKIQPSEPRDSAVYFCASGLGRSGVYTIYFGEGSWLTVV.

This sequence joins TRBV6-6 and TRBJ1-2, with TRBD1 matching over 8 bases. Germline V CDR1 and CDR2: MNHNY, SVGAGI (reference sequence). The CDR3 loop spans 18 amino acids. V shed 0 bases and J 6 bases; nucleotides not matched to a gene: 15. The CDR3 protein is CASSYSSNVKDRANGYTF. The DNA for the CDR3 is TGTGCCAGCAGTTACTCGAGTAACGTCAAGGACAGGGCTAATGGCTACACCTTC.

There are many counts of this clonotype. The chain recombines TRBV6-6 with TRBJ2-1; weak D call: TRBD2 (6 bases). V lost 10 bases, J lost 5 bases, and 15 bases lay in between. In germline, CDR1 is MNHNY, CDR2 SVGAGI (reference sequence). The CDR3 totals 13 residues. The CDR3 protein is CATYGGANNEQFF. CDR3 sequence (DNA): TGTGCCACCTATGGCGGGGCTAACAATGAGCAGTTCTTC.

The V call is TRBV7-2, the J call TRBJ1-6; no clear D gene. CDR1 and CDR2 from the germline V gene are SGHTA and FQGNSA. Trimming left V 5 bases short and J 5 bases short, with 19 bases between. The CDR3 covers 17 residues. Here the CDR3 DNA reads TGTGCCAGCAGCAAAGACCCTGGATTACCTCATAATTCACCCCTCCACTTT. Translation gives CASSKDPGLPHNSPLHF.

This clonotype was counted only a few times. V usage is TRBV7-9 and J usage is TRBJ2-4, with D perhaps TRBD1 (6 bases). Germline V lookup: CDR1 SEHNR, CDR2 FQNEAQ (reference sequence). CDR3 length: 12 amino acids. The ends were cut back, 6 bases at V and 7 bases at J, with 10 bases in the middle. The CDR3 bases are TGTGCCAGCAGAGCAGGGGAGAACATTCAGTACTTC. Protein sequence: CASRAGENIQYF. The whole variable domain, remainder taken from reference TRBV7-9 and TRBJ2-4, is DTGVSQNPRHKITKRGQNVTFRCDPISEHNRLYWYRQTLGQGPEFLTYFQNEAQLEKSRLLSDRFSAERPKGSFSTLEIQRTEQGDSAMYLCASRAGENIQYFGAGTRLSVL.

In this sample, this clonotype turned up many times. The chain links TRBV20-1 to TRBJ1-1; D ambiguous. CDR3 length: 12 amino acids. Germline V gives CDR1 DFQATT, CDR2 SNEGSKA (reference sequence). V lost 3 bases and J lost 5, with 10 bases in between. The CDR3 DNA follows: TGCAGTGCTAGGGCGGGTAGGACTGAAGCTTTCTTT. This gives the protein CSARAGRTEAFF.

This clonotype was seen many times. The genes are TRBV12-3 or TRBV12-4 and TRBJ1-1, with no clear D. Trimming removed 6 bases from V and 1 base from J, with 9 bases in between. This CDR3 comprises 13 residues. This CDR3 reads CASSLGANTEAFF. The DNA of the CDR3 is TGTGCCAGCAGCCTGGGAGCGAACACTGAAGCTTTCTTT.

This clonotype was recorded at least ten times. The CDR3 DNA follows: TGCAGTGCTAGTAGTTCAGGGCGGGGCAATCAGCCCCAGCATTTT. It encodes CSASSSGRGNQPQHF. The genes are TRBV20-1 and TRBJ1-5, with D maybe TRBD1 (5 bases). Trimming took 3 bases from V and 2 from J, leaving 14 bases between them. CDR3 length: 15 residues. Germline loops: CDR1 DFQATT, CDR2 SNEGSKA (reference sequence).

The chain has TRBV7-9 and TRBJ1-5, with 7 bases matching TRBD1. The CDR3 has 14 residues. Per germline, CDR1 SEHNR and CDR2 FQNEAQ (reference sequence). Trimming took 4 bases from V and 5 from J; bases not matched to a gene: 5. CDR3 nucleotide sequence: TGTGCCAGCAGCTCGGGACAGCTGTATCAGCCCCAGCATTTT. Encoded protein: CASSSGQLYQPQHF.

In this sample, this clonotype turned up a few times. V is TRBV7-2 and J is TRBJ2-1, with D unresolved. Germline lookup yields CDR1 SGHTA and CDR2 FQGNSA. V dropped 4 bases and J dropped 4 bases, with 14 bases sitting between them. This CDR3 contains 15 residues. CDR3 amino acids: CASSSRGVEYNEQFF. In DNA, the CDR3 is TGTGCCAGCAGCTCAAGAGGCGTGGAATACAATGAGCAGTTCTTC.

V usage is TRBV18 and J usage is TRBJ2-6; D unclear. Trimming cost V 0 bases and J 2 bases, with 2 bases left between them. Germline-derived CDR1 and CDR2 are KGHSH and LQKENI. CDR3 size: 14 residues. The CDR3 protein is CASSPPAGANVLTF. In nucleotides, the CDR3 is TGTGCCAGCTCACCACCTGCTGGGGCCAACGTCCTGACTTTC.

The rearrangement links TRBV12-3 or TRBV12-4 to TRBJ2-1; 9 positions match TRBD1. The CDR3 is 14 amino acids. V dropped 6 bases and J dropped 7; count of bases not matched to a gene: 7. The CDR3 sequence is CASRPGTGTNEQFF. CDR3 bases: TGTGCCAGCAGACCCGGGACAGGGACGAATGAGCAGTTCTTC.

By share, this clonotype ranks as medium-sized. The rearrangement uses TRBV7-2 and TRBJ1-1, with TRBD1 matching 9 bases. CDR3 length: 15 amino acids. Germline-derived CDR1 and CDR2 are SGHTA and FQGNSA. V was clipped by 5 bases and J by 4 bases; unmatched bases: 8. Written as DNA, the CDR3 is TGTGCCAGCAGCCCCCGGACAGGGGAATCCACTGAAGCTTTCTTT. Its protein is CASSPRTGESTEAFF. Supplemented by reference TRBV7-2 and TRBJ1-1, the full variable domain reads GAGVSQSPSNKVTEKGKDVELRCDPISGHTALYWYRQSLGQGLEFLIYFQGNSAPDKSGLPSDRFSAERTGGSVSTLTIQRTQQEDSAVYLCASSPRTGESTEAFFGQGTRLTVV.

This clonotype was observed at least ten times. The chain is built from TRBV18 and TRBJ1-1, with D unclear. This CDR3 spans 14 amino acids. Germline V gene sequence: CDR1 KGHSH, CDR2 LQKENI. Trimming stripped 3 bases from V and 3 bases from J, with 11 bases between. DNA of the CDR3: TGTGCCAGCTCACCGGGAGTTGGGGACACTGAAGCTTTCTTT. It encodes CASSPGVGDTEAFF.

This rearrangement joins TRBV7-6 to TRBJ2-7, with unresolved D. CDR3 length equals 14 residues. The germline gives CDR1 SGHVS, CDR2 FNYEAQ. Between the trimmed V and J ends, which lost 0 bases and 2 bases, there was a span of 8 bases. The CDR3 DNA reads TGTGCCAGCAGCTTAGCTGGTTCCCCCTACGAGCAGTACTTC. As protein: CASSLAGSPYEQYF.

This clonotype was observed many times. The genes are TRBV9 and TRBJ2-1; 11 nucleotides agree with TRBD2. The V segment lost 3 bases and the J segment 5 bases; nucleotides outside the gene matches: 4. CDR1 and CDR2 (germline): SGDLS, YYNGEE. The CDR3 has 15 amino acids. As DNA, the CDR3 is TGTGCCAGCAGCGCGGGGACTAGCGGAAACAATGAGCAGTTCTTC. Translating gives CASSAGTSGNNEQFF. The whole variable domain, remainder taken from reference TRBV9 and TRBJ2-1, is DSGVTQTPKHLITATGQRVTLRCSPRSGDLSVYWYQQSLDQGLQFLIQYYNGEERAKGNILERFSAQQFPDLHSELNLSSLELGDSALYFCASSAGTSGNNEQFFGPGTRLTVL.

This clonotype was seen repeatedly, ten times or more. The chain is built from TRBV5-5 and TRBJ1-1; D gene uncertain. The germline CDR1 and CDR2 sequences are SGHKS and YYEKEE (reference sequence). Trimming cost V 3 bases and J 1 base, with 13 bases left between them. The CDR3 totals 15 residues. In DNA, the CDR3 is TGTGCCAGCAGCTACACATGGACGGCGAACACTGAAGCTTTCTTT. It is translated as CASSYTWTANTEAFF.

The chain is built from TRBV20-1 and TRBJ2-1, with TRBD2 matching 14 bases. CDR3 size: 19 residues. After removal of 4 bases from V and 1 base from J, the junction contained 12 bases not matched to a gene. CDR1 DFQATT and CDR2 SNEGSKA come from the germline V gene (reference sequence). CDR3 DNA: TGCAGTGCTAACAGGCGTCCCGGGACTAGCGGGAGTTCCTACAATGAGCAGTTCTTC. Translation: CSANRRPGTSGSSYNEQFF.

This clonotype showed up many times. This rearrangement joins TRBV15 to TRBJ2-7; 8 bases map to TRBD1. The CDR3 is made up of 17 amino acids. Germline V CDR1 and CDR2: LNHNV, YYDKDF (reference sequence). The ends lost 1 base at V and 0 bases at J; junction bases unmatched: 8. The CDR3 protein is CATSRGTTGASSYEQYF. The CDR3 coding sequence is TGTGCCACCAGCAGAGGGACGACAGGGGCCAGCTCCTACGAGCAGTACTTC.

This clonotype was observed a few times. The chain recombines TRBV6-6 with TRBJ2-7, with 8 bases matching TRBD2. Germline trimming cut 10 bases from V and 1 base from J; bases unmatched to any gene: 9. CDR1 is MNHNY and CDR2 is SVGAGI in the germline V gene (reference sequence). The CDR3 is 14 residues long. CDR3 region: CAIGRGGASYEQYF. CDR3 bases: TGTGCCATAGGACGGGGGGGGGCATCCTACGAGCAGTACTTC.

This clonotype was counted at least ten times. This chain connects TRBV3-1 to TRBJ2-1; TRBD2 might be the D (6 bases). Germline CDR1 reads LGHDT; CDR2 reads YNNKEL (reference sequence). The CDR3 runs to 16 residues. V gave up 4 bases and J gave up 0 bases, with 13 bases separating them. For the CDR3, the DNA is TGTGCCAGCAGCCCTGGAGGGGCCTTCTCCTACAATGAGCAGTTCTTC. Amino acid sequence: CASSPGGAFSYNEQFF.

This clonotype has a count of ten or more. This rearrangement joins TRBV6-5 to TRBJ2-7; a weak D match, TRBD2 (5 bases). With 2 bases removed from V and 3 bases from J, the gap between germline ends came to 8 bases. Germline V lookup: CDR1 MNHEY, CDR2 SVGAGI. The CDR3 has 13 amino acids. The CDR3: CASSYGSGYEQYF. CDR3 nucleotide sequence: TGTGCCAGCAGTTACGGCAGCGGCTACGAGCAGTACTTC.

This clonotype was detected only a few times. The genes are TRBV28 and TRBJ2-7; D is unresolved. There are 15 residues in the CDR3. V was clipped by 9 bases and J by 2 bases, with 20 bases between them. The germline V gene has CDR1 MDHEN and CDR2 SYDVKM. CDR3: CARHNPGPGPYEQYF. DNA for the CDR3: TGTGCCAGGCACAATCCGGGCCCAGGCCCCTACGAGCAGTACTTC.

This clonotype was seen many times. J is TRBJ2-5 and V is TRBV6-2 or TRBV6-3; D is unclear. Germline V gene sequence: CDR1 MNHEY, CDR2 SVGEGT. V was shortened by 0 bases and J by 5 bases, with 10 bases between the two germline ends. The CDR3 runs 14 residues. The CDR3 DNA reads TGTGCCAGCAGTTACTCGACTCGGCGGGAGACCCAGTACTTC. It specifies CASSYSTRRETQYF.